These 17 T cell receptor beta chains share one sample of origin, sequenced in a study of response to subunit inactivated influenza vaccine. TCRdb redid the calling of the RT-PCR reads with MiXCR, one entry per CDR3 protein. The repertoire consists of about 650,000 distinct CDR3 sequences, with roughly 15% occurring once and the leading ten covering roughly 7.2%. Sequenced material: PBMCs from blood, taken 14 to 15 days before vaccination. These receptors were collected from a man aged 45-60 years who received an inactivated influenza vaccine.

The chain recombines TRBV3-1 with TRBJ2-3; D remains unclear. The germline CDR1 and CDR2 sequences are LGHDT and YNNKEL (reference sequence). The CDR3 has 13 residues. V was pared by 1 base and J by 2 bases, with 4 bases between. The CDR3 DNA sequence: TGTGCCAGCAGCCAAGGATACACAGATACGCAGTATTTT. Translated, it gives CASSQGYTDTQYF.

As for this clonotype: A much larger clone differs by one base, so this may be a read error. The V and J genes are TRBV5-4 and TRBJ2-5; the D gene is possibly TRBD1 (6 bases). This CDR3 has 17 residues. From germline, CDR1 is SGHNT and CDR2 YYREEE (reference sequence). The CDR3 loop reads CAGSSQGWGHSRGTQYF. DNA for the CDR3: TGTGCCGGCAGCTCCCAAGGCTGGGGACATTCCCGGGGGACCCAGTACTTC.

This clonotype was seen more than once but under ten times. The chain recombines TRBV7-6 with TRBJ2-1; 7 bases match TRBD1. The ends lost 5 bases at V and 0 bases at J; junction bases unmatched: 4. Germline V CDR1 and CDR2: SGHVS, FNYEAQ. This CDR3 has 15 amino acids. The DNA of the CDR3 is TGTGCCAGCAGCAAAGGACAGGCCTCCTACAATGAGCAGTTCTTC. Protein product: CASSKGQASYNEQFF. The variable domain in full, with the rest retrieved from reference TRBV7-6 and TRBJ2-1, is GAGVSQSPRYKVTKRGQDVALRCDPISGHVSLYWYRQALGQGPEFLTYFNYEAQQDKSGLPNDRFSAERPEGSISTLTIQRTEQRDSAMYRCASSKGQASYNEQFFGPGTRLTVL.

This clonotype was detected many times. The chain has TRBV4-3 and TRBJ2-2; D perhaps matches TRBD2 (6 bases). The CDR3 is 15 amino acids. V dropped 9 bases and J dropped 2 bases, with 16 bases sitting between them. Germline V lookup: CDR1 LGHNA, CDR2 YSLEER. The CDR3 is CASNGGYLNTGELFF. CDR3 in DNA: TGCGCCAGTAACGGGGGTTACCTAAACACCGGGGAGCTGTTTTTT.

This chain joins TRBV2 and TRBJ2-1; D ambiguous. Trimming removed 3 bases at V and 6 bases at J, with 15 bases between. Germline V lookup: CDR1 SNHLY, CDR2 FYNNEI. CDR3 length: 15 residues. CDR3 amino acids: CASSEASSGFNEQFF. The CDR3, as DNA: TGTGCCAGCAGTGAGGCCTCTTCTGGATTCAATGAGCAGTTCTTC.

The V gene is TRBV27, the J gene TRBJ1-5; D may be TRBD1 (6 bases). Between the trimmed V and J ends, which lost 5 bases and 4 bases, there was a span of 21 bases. Germline lookup yields CDR1 MNHEY and CDR2 SMNVEV (reference sequence). The length of the CDR3 is 17 residues. The CDR3 DNA follows: TGTGCCAGCAGTCCTAGCTCGGGGGCGCGACGTAATCAGCCCCAGCATTTT. This sequence encodes CASSPSSGARRNQPQHF.

The chain carries TRBV2 and TRBJ1-2, with a weak D call TRBD1 (6 bases). There are 11 residues in the CDR3. Per the germline V gene, CDR1 is SNHLY and CDR2 is FYNNEI. The ends were cut back, 9 bases at V and 8 bases at J, with 13 bases in the middle. This CDR3 reads CASRGQIGYTF. CDR3 in DNA: TGTGCCAGTCGAGGACAGATCGGCTACACCTTC.

This clonotype appeared a few times. This chain links TRBV12-3 or TRBV12-4 with TRBJ1-5; perhaps TRBD1 as D (5 bases). The CDR3 contains 14 residues. Trimming took 3 bases from V and 7 from J, leaving 13 bases between them. The chain's CDR3 is CASSFGGSGQPQHF. As DNA, the CDR3 is TGTGCCAGCAGTTTTGGGGGGTCCGGACAGCCCCAGCATTTT.

There are a few counts of this clonotype. V gene TRBV12-3 or TRBV12-4 combines with J gene TRBJ2-3; TRBD2 might be the D (6 bases). This CDR3 is built from 17 residues. The V gene lost 3 bases and the J gene lost 3 bases, with 19 bases spanning the gap. The CDR3 sequence is CASSFWVGAGGTDTQYF. DNA for the CDR3: TGTGCCAGCAGTTTTTGGGTAGGAGCCGGGGGTACAGATACGCAGTATTTT.

This clonotype was counted ten times or more. The chain carries TRBV15 and TRBJ2-1; 7 bases are shared with TRBD2. Losses at the gene ends were 1 base for V and 1 base for J; bases not matched to a gene: 4. Germline-derived CDR1 and CDR2 are LNHNV and YYDKDF (reference sequence). The CDR3 has 16 residues. CDR3 protein: CATSRGRAGSYNEQFF. CDR3 in DNA: TGTGCCACCAGCAGAGGCAGAGCGGGATCCTACAATGAGCAGTTCTTC.

The V call is TRBV20-1, the J call TRBJ2-1, with TRBD1 matching over 9 bases. The CDR3 is 16 residues long. V lost 3 bases to trimming and J lost 3 bases; unmatched junction nucleotides: 9. The germline gives CDR1 DFQATT, CDR2 SNEGSKA (reference sequence). CDR3 DNA: TGCAGTGCTAGGGGACAGGGTGGATTAGGCTACAATGAGCAGTTCTTC. Protein product: CSARGQGGLGYNEQFF.

The V and J genes are TRBV6-5 and TRBJ1-1; D is possibly TRBD1 (6 bases). V was cut by 0 bases and J by 4 bases, with 21 bases left in between. This CDR3 contains 18 residues. CDR1 and CDR2 (germline): MNHEY, SVGAGI. The CDR3 DNA is TGTGCCAGCAGTTACTCCGGGACATTCCTCCCTCAGGGCACTGAAGCTTTCTTT. It encodes CASSYSGTFLPQGTEAFF.

On this clonotype itself: A much larger clone lies a single base off, so this may be a read error. This sequence joins TRBV28 and TRBJ2-2; the D gene could be TRBD1 or TRBD2 (5 bases each). Trimming took 8 bases from V and 0 from J, leaving 7 bases between them. Germline CDR1 reads MDHEN; CDR2 reads SYDVKM. The length of the CDR3 is 13 residues. CDR3 sequence (DNA): TGTGCCAGCGAGGGGACGAACACCGGGGAGCTGTTTTTT. This sequence encodes CASEGTNTGELFF.

The chain uses TRBV2 and TRBJ1-1; a possible D gene is TRBD1 (5 bases). The CDR3 length is 13 residues. Germline lookup yields CDR1 SNHLY and CDR2 FYNNEI. With 6 bases removed from V and 4 bases from J, the gap between germline ends came to 12 bases. The DNA of the CDR3 is TGTGCCAGCAGCCGTGGGGGGACCACTGAAGCTTTCTTT. Protein sequence: CASSRGGTTEAFF.

This clonotype came up a few times. The chain joins TRBV6-1 to TRBJ2-3; the D is unclear. This CDR3 spans 15 amino acids. Germline-derived CDR1 and CDR2 are MNHNS and SASEGT. V shed 8 bases and J shed 6 bases, with 21 bases lying between them. This CDR3 is CASRPVPTVRDTQYF. The CDR3 nucleotides are TGTGCCAGCCGGCCCGTTCCTACCGTGAGGGATACGCAGTATTTT.

This clonotype was counted many times. This chain joins TRBV10-3 and TRBJ2-1, with unresolved D. V was shortened by 0 bases and J by 6 bases, with 15 bases between the two germline ends. CDR1 and CDR2 (germline): ENHRY, SYGVKD. The CDR3 runs 16 residues. This chain's CDR3 is CAISESNTSPGNEQFF. In DNA form, the CDR3 reads TGTGCCATCAGTGAGTCGAATACCTCCCCGGGCAATGAGCAGTTCTTC.

There are a few counts of this clonotype. This chain links TRBV7-2 with TRBJ1-3, with 9 bases identical to TRBD1. CDR3 length: 15 residues. Trimming removed 5 bases from V and 7 bases from J; junction bases left unmatched: 9. Germline-derived CDR1 and CDR2 are SGHTA and FQGNSA. CDR3 sequence reads: CASSLGTGILNTIYF. DNA for the CDR3: TGTGCCAGCAGCCTTGGGACAGGGATTCTGAACACCATATATTTT.